Listed below are T cell receptor beta chains from one sample, sequenced in a study of T cell responses to AZD1222 COVID-19 vaccine. Using immunoSEQ multiplex PCR, the repertoire was profiled, and TCRdb retains in-frame clones only, with some absent. Of 150,000 to 200,000 clones in the sample, around 94% are singletons; the top ten hold 0.9%. The sample in question was peripheral blood, obtained on day 0 of AZD1222 vaccination. The receptors shown here come from an adult in good health. CDR3s include the opening cysteine and the closing phenylalanine or tryptophan.

J gene: TRBJ1-6
V gene: TRBV11-1
CDR3 protein: CASTLTRTGNSPLHF

J gene: TRBJ2-3
V gene: TRBV29-1
CDR3 protein: CSVELGDTQYF

J gene: TRBJ2-7
V gene: TRBV6-5
CDR3 protein: CASSYKGNGYEQYF

J gene: TRBJ1-1
V gene: TRBV9
CDR3 protein: CASSGGTSNTEAFF

J gene: TRBJ1-2
V gene: TRBV27
CDR3 protein: CASSPGANYGYTF

J gene: TRBJ1-1
V gene: TRBV18
CDR3 protein: CASSATEVDTEAFF

J gene: TRBJ1-1
V gene: TRBV5-1
CDR3 protein: CASSPRTGFGTEAFF

J gene: TRBJ1-1
V gene: TRBV7-7
CDR3 protein: CASTLGQGAEAFF

J gene: TRBJ2-3
V gene: TRBV19
CDR3 protein: CASSMYGPLRPDTQYF

J gene: TRBJ2-7
V gene: TRBV2
CDR3 protein: CASSDEDVGGTAPYEQYF

J gene: TRBJ1-1
V gene: TRBV7-2
CDR3 protein: CASSPHRGPGTEAFF

J gene: TRBJ1-6
V gene: TRBV2
CDR3 protein: CASSVFEGGGSPLHF

J gene: TRBJ2-1
V gene: TRBV6-6
CDR3 protein: CASVNPGPYNEQFF

J gene: TRBJ2-2
V gene: TRBV7-2
CDR3 protein: CASSLGLAGSNTGELFF

J gene: TRBJ2-2
V gene: TRBV7-2
CDR3 protein: CASSHRDRGTGELFF

J gene: TRBJ1-3
V gene: TRBV2
CDR3 protein: CASSTGASGNTIYF

J gene: TRBJ1-1
V gene: TRBV28
CDR3 protein: CASSLRQPQAFF

J gene: TRBJ2-3
V gene: TRBV3-1/TRBV3-2
CDR3 protein: CASSRGDTQYF

J gene: TRBJ2-2
V gene: TRBV7-8
CDR3 protein: CASRPRQGWANTGELFF

J gene: TRBJ1-6
V gene: TRBV5-5
CDR3 protein: CASSFGDLYSPLHF

J gene: TRBJ1-1
V gene: TRBV29-1
CDR3 protein: CSARGLNTEAFF

J gene: TRBJ1-1
V gene: TRBV6-2/TRBV6-3
CDR3 protein: CASSYSYTEAFF

J gene: TRBJ1-3
V gene: TRBV12-3/TRBV12-4
CDR3 protein: CATLRGSGNTIYF

J gene: TRBJ2-2
V gene: TRBV24-1
CDR3 protein: CATSDRTGGSAGELFF

J gene: TRBJ1-6
V gene: TRBV5-4
CDR3 protein: CASSLGRGLDSPLHF

J gene: TRBJ2-2
V gene: TRBV4-3
CDR3 protein: CASSQHLAGGPTGELFF

J gene: TRBJ2-5
V gene: TRBV5-1
CDR3 protein: CASSRNLAGDPETQYF

J gene: TRBJ1-3
V gene: TRBV7-9
CDR3 protein: CASSLSGPSIYF

J gene: TRBJ2-7
V gene: TRBV19
CDR3 protein: CASSRTDTYEQYF

J gene: TRBJ2-7
V gene: TRBV6-5
CDR3 protein: CASSPGYLSSYEQYF

J gene: TRBJ1-4
V gene: TRBV3-1/TRBV3-2
CDR3 protein: CASSRTGGGDNEKLFF

J gene: TRBJ1-2
V gene: TRBV12-3/TRBV12-4
CDR3 protein: CASSPLNYGYTF

J gene: TRBJ2-7
V gene: TRBV27
CDR3 protein: CASSLGSNAEQYF

J gene: TRBJ1-5
V gene: TRBV7-6
CDR3 protein: CASSETTRGNQPQHF

J gene: TRBJ2-5
V gene: TRBV3-1/TRBV3-2
CDR3 protein: CASSQGVAAQETQYF

J gene: TRBJ1-1
V gene: TRBV5-1
CDR3 protein: CASSLGINTEAFF

J gene: TRBJ2-5
V gene: TRBV7-9
CDR3 protein: CASSSITDKETQYF

J gene: TRBJ1-2
V gene: TRBV6-2/TRBV6-3
CDR3 protein: CASSPTLQGSGYTF

J gene: TRBJ2-7
V gene: TRBV7-2
CDR3 protein: CASSTRQGGEQYF

J gene: TRBJ1-6
V gene: TRBV28
CDR3 protein: CASSSGQGRSPLHF

J gene: TRBJ2-1
V gene: TRBV29-1
CDR3 protein: CSVSPTLLDDEQFF